This TCR beta chain came from a study of T cells after yellow fever vaccination. The study, taken as a whole, reports: The booster response re-showed most primary clones: 95% to 96% CD4, almost 90% CD8. Weaker overall, the secondary response nonetheless peaked faster (day 5 versus 15).

This clonotype showed up many times. No antigen is known for it. CDR3 length: 14 residues. V lost 3 bases, J lost 3 bases, and 5 bases stayed unmatched. Germline CDR1 and CDR2: SGHRS and YFSETQ. As TCR cDNA was made by 5'RACE template switching, a universal primer site and UMIs were added. TCRdb reprocessed the 5' RACE reads via MiXCR and lists one record per CDR3 protein. The sample holds 300,000 to 350,000 distinct CDR3 sequences, approximately 4.5% seen once. The specimen was PBMCs, collected 15 days after the yellow fever booster vaccination. This sequence originates from a man between 18 and 35 years old who received the YFV17D yellow fever vaccine. V and J are TRBV5-1 and TRBJ2-7; 8 bases are a match to TRBD1. The CDR3 DNA reads as TGCGCCAGCAGCTCCGGGACAGGAGTCTACGAGCAGTACTTC. This encodes CASSSGTGVYEQYF.